This T cell receptor beta chain was sequenced for a study of cytomegalovirus exposure and HLA in healthy donors. Study results and caveats: Highest at DRB1 and lowest at HLA-C, TCR association rates differed among HLA loci in a later analysis. In vitro data verified three CMV-associated chains as specific for CMV antigens.

The CDR3 spans 14 residues. J gave up 4 bases and V 9 bases, and 10 bases lay outside the gene matches. The germline V gene encodes CDR1 ENHRY and CDR2 SYGVKD. A word on this clone: What it binds is not known.

This PCR relied on a set of 60 Vbeta primers and 13 Jbeta primers. TCRdb's copy holds only in-frame clones and misses some; the assay was immunoSEQ multiplex PCR. The repertoire holds approximately 150,000 clones, with 75% as singletons. The sequencing input was PBMCs. This receptor was taken from a male donor in good health and CMV-seronegative. The chain joins TRBV10-3 to TRBJ2-7, with TRBD2 matching 9 bases. The CDR3 sequence is CAIQAGGGVYEQYF. DNA of the CDR3: TGTGCCATTCAAGCGGGGGGAGGTGTGTACGAGCAGTACTTC.